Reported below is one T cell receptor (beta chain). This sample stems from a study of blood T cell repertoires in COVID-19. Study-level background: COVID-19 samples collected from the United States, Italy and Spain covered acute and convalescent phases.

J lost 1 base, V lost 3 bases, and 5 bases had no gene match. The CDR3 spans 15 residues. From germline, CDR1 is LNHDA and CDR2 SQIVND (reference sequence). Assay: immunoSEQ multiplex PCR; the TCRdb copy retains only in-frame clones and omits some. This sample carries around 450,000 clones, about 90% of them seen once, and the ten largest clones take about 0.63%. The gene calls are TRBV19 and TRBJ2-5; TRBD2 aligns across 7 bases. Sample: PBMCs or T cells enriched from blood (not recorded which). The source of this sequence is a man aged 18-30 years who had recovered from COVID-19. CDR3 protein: CASSISSGIQETQYF. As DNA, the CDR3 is TGTGCCAGTAGTATTTCGAGCGGGATCCAAGAGACCCAGTACTTC.